A single sample gave rise to the 12 T cell receptor beta chains below, sequenced in a study of patients and donors after allogeneic stem cell transplantation. TCRdb passed the RT-PCR reads through MiXCR, listing each CDR3 protein once. Of about 110,000 distinct CDR3 sequences in the sample, around 33% were seen once. The sample comprised blood, either unsorted or a sorted T cell fraction (not recorded which). The receptors shown here come from a human donor who was either an allogeneic HSCT recipient or a stem cell or donor lymphocyte infusion donor (not recorded which). It is not recorded whose cells these are; they may come from a transplant donor.

The CDR3, as DNA: TGTGCCAGCAGTCCCCGGACTAGCGGGATCCAAGAGACCCAGTACTTC. As protein: CASSPRTSGIQETQYF. This chain uses TRBV12-3 or TRBV12-4 with TRBJ2-5, with TRBD2 matching over 12 bases. J lost 1 base, V lost 5 bases, and 5 bases had no gene match. The CDR3 consists of 16 residues.

The chain carries TRBV29-1 and TRBJ2-7; no definite D call. V was pared by 6 bases and J by 2 bases, with 17 bases between. Germline lookup yields CDR1 SQVTM and CDR2 ANQGSEA. The CDR3 has 14 amino acids. The CDR3 DNA is TGCAGCGTCGGTACGTTTACAGCCGCCTACGAGCAGTACTTC. It specifies CSVGTFTAAYEQYF.

This clonotype has a handful of counts. The chain couples TRBV5-1 to TRBJ2-7; 12 bases map to TRBD2. In germline, CDR1 is SGHRS, CDR2 YFSETQ. The CDR3 spans 17 residues. V lost 5 bases and J lost 1; bases outside the gene matches: 10. The CDR3 is CASSYSGLAGHSYEQYF. As DNA, the CDR3 is TGCGCCAGCAGTTATTCGGGACTAGCGGGTCATTCCTACGAGCAGTACTTC.

J is TRBJ2-1 and V is TRBV10-3, with TRBD2 identical over 8 bases. The germline CDR1 and CDR2 sequences are ENHRY and SYGVKD. V dropped 0 bases and J dropped 6; count of bases not matched to a gene: 4. The CDR3 length is 15 residues. CDR3 residues: CAISESHTSGNEQFF. CDR3 sequence (DNA): TGTGCCATCAGTGAGTCCCACACTAGCGGCAATGAGCAGTTCTTC.

J is TRBJ2-3 and V is TRBV29-1, with D maybe TRBD2 (5 bases). Germline V lookup: CDR1 SQVTM, CDR2 ANQGSEA. Trimming left V 4 bases short and J 5 bases short, with 13 bases between. This CDR3 comprises 13 residues. CDR3 sequence (DNA): TGCAGCGTTGCAGTGATCCGGGGAGATACGCAGTATTTT. Its protein is CSVAVIRGDTQYF.

This chain links TRBV12-3 or TRBV12-4 with TRBJ2-5, with TRBD1 matching over 10 bases. This CDR3 has 16 amino acids. The ends lost 3 bases at V and 2 bases at J; junction bases unmatched: 6. CDR3 bases: TGTGCCAGCAGTTTCCTGACAGGGGGCTCTCAAGAGACCCAGTACTTC. Protein sequence: CASSFLTGGSQETQYF.

The rearrangement joins TRBV4-3 to TRBJ2-1; D is possibly TRBD1 (6 bases). CDR3 size: 13 residues. The V gene's germline CDR1 is LGHNA and CDR2 YSLEER. Trimming took off 1 base at V and 6 bases at J, with 7 bases between the two ends. The CDR3 sequence: CASSQGTANEQFF. The CDR3 bases are TGCGCCAGCAGCCAAGGGACAGCCAATGAGCAGTTCTTC.

The V call is TRBV12-3 or TRBV12-4, the J call TRBJ1-2; a possible D gene is TRBD1 (5 bases). There are 13 residues in the CDR3. The ends were cut back, 4 bases at V and 4 bases at J, with 10 bases in the middle. The DNA of the CDR3 is TGTGCCAGCAGTTCAGGGTACGGCTATGGCTACACCTTC. Translating gives CASSSGYGYGYTF.

The chain combines TRBV20-1 with TRBJ1-6; D unclear. The V end was cut by 3 bases, the J end by 6 bases, with 6 bases between. The CDR3 length is 12 residues. Germline V lookup: CDR1 DFQATT, CDR2 SNEGSKA (reference sequence). CDR3 coding DNA: TGCAGTGCTAGGAACCCTAATTCACCCCTCCACTTT. Its translation: CSARNPNSPLHF.

Only a few counts were recorded for this clonotype. V usage is TRBV27 and J usage is TRBJ1-6, with D perhaps matching TRBD1 (6 bases). CDR1 MNHEY and CDR2 SMNVEV come from the germline V gene (reference sequence). The CDR3 spans 14 residues. Deletions cut 3 bases from V and 9 bases from J, with 12 bases between. For the CDR3, the DNA is TGTGCCAGCAGTTTTACAGGGTTGCTTTCACCCCTCCACTTT. It translates to CASSFTGLLSPLHF.

This CDR3 is CASSLMGPQHF. CDR3 nucleotides: TGTGCCAGCAGTCTAATGGGGCCCCAGCATTTT. This chain uses TRBV7-2 with TRBJ1-5; D call uncertain. V lost 6 bases and J lost 9, with 9 bases in between. This CDR3 spans 11 amino acids. Germline lookup yields CDR1 SGHTA and CDR2 FQGNSA.

This chain uses TRBV29-1 with TRBJ2-5; D is ambiguous. This CDR3 has 12 residues. Looked up from germline, CDR1 is SQVTM and CDR2 is ANQGSEA. V lost 5 bases to trimming and J lost 0 bases, with 7 bases between them. CDR3 nucleotide sequence: TGCAGCGTTCGTGGAGACCAAGAGACCCAGTACTTC. As protein: CSVRGDQETQYF.